The rows below give T cell receptor beta chains drawn from one sample of a study of blood T cell repertoires in COVID-19. Data came from immunoSEQ multiplex PCR; TCRdb stores just in-frame clones and leaves some out. The sample includes 95,000 to 120,000 clones, about 80% of them seen just once. The specimen was peripheral blood. The receptor set was obtained from a woman between 70 and 85 years old with acute or convalescent COVID-19. Both conserved end residues are trimmed from each CDR3. Each record gives: CDR3 length, V gene, J gene, CDR3 protein.

12	TRBV2	TRBJ2-2	ASSEMGGTGELF
12	TRBV5-1	TRBJ1-1	ASSIQGGVTEAF
13	TRBV11-2	TRBJ2-5	ASSLGIVGQGRGY
13	TRBV10-3	TRBJ2-1	AISGGTSADNEQF
12	TRBV7-8	TRBJ1-4	ASRGDRGYEKLF
13	TRBV3-1/TRBV3-2	TRBJ1-6	ASSQARGYNSPLH
12	TRBV4-2	TRBJ2-3	ASSQARSTDTQY
11	TRBV7-2	TRBJ2-1	ASTQGFYNEQF
11	TRBV21-1	TRBJ2-7	ATAPGQDYEQY
11	TRBV13	TRBJ2-1	ASNNGLEDEQF
14	TRBV7-6	TRBJ2-2	ASSPIATSTAGELF
12	TRBV28	TRBJ1-1	ASSSGEKGTEAF
12	TRBV19	TRBJ2-1	ASSRAGLVNEQF
14	TRBV6-5	TRBJ2-4	ASSSQVGGARDIQY
12	TRBV3-1/TRBV3-2	TRBJ1-6	ASSGQGRSSPLH
14	TRBV7-2	TRBJ1-4	ASTDEDRGAGEKLF
11	TRBV2	TRBJ2-3	ASGEQGTDTQY